These 19 T cell receptor beta chains came from one sample sequenced in a study of blood T cell repertoires in COVID-19. The repertoire was sequenced with immunoSEQ multiplex PCR; TCRdb's copy has only in-frame clones and lacks some. The table includes roughly 300,000 clones, roughly nine tenths detected once. Source material: peripheral blood. These receptors were obtained from a woman aged 30 to 39 with COVID-19, enrolled during active disease.

The chain employs TRBV2 and TRBJ2-5, with 10 bases fitting TRBD2. The CDR3 runs to 15 residues. Germline-derived CDR1 and CDR2 are SNHLY and FYNNEI. V shed 7 bases, J shed 4 bases, and the junction held 9 bases outside the gene matches. CDR3 loop: CASTLAGDKGETQYF. CDR3 coding DNA: TGTGCCAGCACGCTAGCGGGGGATAAGGGAGAGACCCAGTACTTC.

The chain is built from TRBV19 and TRBJ1-1; D perhaps matches TRBD1 (5 bases). Trimming pared 3 bases from V and 1 base from J, leaving 12 bases between. This CDR3 region has 15 residues. Germline V lookup: CDR1 LNHDA, CDR2 SQIVND (reference sequence). The CDR3 here is CASSMYTGQNTEAFF. The CDR3 region has the DNA TGTGCCAGTAGTATGTATACAGGTCAGAACACTGAAGCTTTCTTT. The full variable domain, completed using reference TRBV19 and TRBJ1-1, is DGGITQSPKYLFRKEGQNVTLSCEQNLNHDAMYWYRQDPGQGLRLIYYSQIVNDFQKGDIAEGYSVSREKKESFPLTVTSAQKNPTAFYLCASSMYTGQNTEAFFGQGTRLTVV.

Turning to this clone: An end of the junction differs from the germline gene, which may be a read error. The V call is TRBV10-3, the J call TRBJ1-2, with a possible D match to TRBD1 (5 bases). The CDR3 is 16 residues long. The V gene's germline CDR1 is ENHRY and CDR2 SYGVKD. CDR3 amino acids: CAISESAGFSKYGYTF. As DNA, the CDR3 is TGTGCCATCAGTGAGTCCGCAGGGTTTTCTAAGTATGGCTACACCTTC.

The CDR3 loop is CASSDSRGNGYTF. In nucleotides, the CDR3 is TGCGCCAGCAGTGATTCCAGGGGTAATGGCTACACCTTC. This chain links TRBV10-2 with TRBJ1-2, with D possibly TRBD1 on 6 matching bases. V shed 3 bases and J shed 6 bases, with 11 bases lying between them. Germline lookup yields CDR1 WSHSY and CDR2 SAAADI. The CDR3 is 13 residues long.

In its sample, this clone was seen once. The chain uses TRBV28 and TRBJ2-7; 15 nucleotides agree with TRBD2. Germline lookup yields CDR1 MDHEN and CDR2 SYDVKM. With 4 bases clipped from V and 4 bases from J, the junction kept 2 bases outside the gene matches. The CDR3 has 15 residues. The CDR3 reads CASSSGLAGGYEQYF. DNA for the CDR3: TGTGCCAGCAGTTCAGGACTAGCGGGGGGGTACGAGCAGTACTTC.

The rearrangement links TRBV7-9 to TRBJ2-7, with a weak D call TRBD1 (8 bases). Germline V lookup: CDR1 SEHNR, CDR2 FQNEAQ (reference sequence). V was trimmed by 5 bases and J by 2 bases, leaving 16 bases between them. The CDR3 has 15 residues. The CDR3 nucleotides are TGTGCCAGCAGCGATACCACAGGGGGGGCCTACGAGCAGTACTTC. This sequence encodes CASSDTTGGAYEQYF.

V usage is TRBV27 and J usage is TRBJ2-2, with 7 positions matching TRBD2. The CDR3 contains 16 residues. CDR1 MNHEY and CDR2 SMNVEV come from the germline V gene (reference sequence). After removal of 3 bases from V and 13 bases from J, the junction contained 17 bases not matched to a gene. CDR3 protein: CASSFSAGESAWGLFF. Here the CDR3 DNA reads TGTGCCAGCAGTTTCAGCGCGGGGGAGTCCGCTTGGGGGCTGTTTTTT.

This clone was recorded only once. This chain links TRBV18 with TRBJ2-3; 13 nucleotides align to TRBD2. Germline assignment: CDR1 KGHSH and CDR2 LQKENI. This CDR3 has 17 amino acids. The V and J ends lost 8 bases and 2 bases, in that order; junction bases with no gene match: 10. DNA of the CDR3: TGTGCCAGCAAGGGACTAGCGGGGATACCCGCCACAGATACGCAGTATTTT. This translates into CASKGLAGIPATDTQYF.

The chain links TRBV6-5 to TRBJ1-2, with a tentative D call TRBD1 (6 bases). Germline CDR1 reads MNHEY; CDR2 reads SVGAGI. V dropped 2 bases and J dropped 4 bases, with 8 bases sitting between them. The CDR3 spans 13 residues. The CDR3 DNA is TGTGCCAGCAGTTACGTCAGGGGCTATGGCTACACCTTC. Protein sequence: CASSYVRGYGYTF.

V gene TRBV14 combines with J gene TRBJ1-3; 8 bases fit TRBD1. V lost 4 bases and J lost 6; bases outside the gene matches: 11. There are 16 residues in the CDR3. Per germline, CDR1 SGHDN and CDR2 FVKESK. CDR3 protein: CASSPGPGQGENTIYF. In DNA, the CDR3 is TGTGCCAGCAGCCCAGGTCCAGGACAGGGAGAAAACACCATATATTTT.

The chain has TRBV6-1 and TRBJ2-2; TRBD1 agrees at 7 bases. Looked up from germline, CDR1 is MNHNS and CDR2 is SASEGT. The CDR3 covers 15 residues. Trimming removed 6 bases from V and 4 bases from J; junction bases left unmatched: 8. CDR3 in DNA: TGTGCCAGCAGCCGAGGGGGCCGACCCACCGGGGAGCTGTTTTTT. It encodes CASSRGGRPTGELFF.

The V gene is TRBV4-1, the J gene TRBJ2-7; 14 bases agree with TRBD2. The CDR3 consists of 18 residues. Trimming at V came to 4 bases and at J to 3 bases, leaving 11 bases not matched to a gene. Germline V gene sequence: CDR1 MGHRA, CDR2 YSYEKL. In DNA, the CDR3 is TGCGCCAGCAGCCGTTTGACTAGCGGGGGGGCGGATTTCTACGAGCAGTACTTC. Its protein product is CASSRLTSGGADFYEQYF.

This chain joins TRBV7-9 and TRBJ1-2, with TRBD1 identical over 8 bases. V lost 4 bases, J lost 3 bases, and 1 base stayed unmatched. CDR1 and CDR2 from the germline V gene are SEHNR and FQNEAQ (reference sequence). The CDR3 spans 13 residues. This CDR3 is CASSSGGDYGYTF. The CDR3, as DNA: TGTGCCAGCAGCTCAGGGGGCGACTATGGCTACACCTTC. The variable domain in full, completed from reference TRBV7-9 and TRBJ1-2, reads DTGVSQNPRHKITKRGQNVTFRCDPISEHNRLYWYRQTLGQGPEFLTYFQNEAQLEKSRLLSDRFSAERPKGSFSTLEIQRTEQGDSAMYLCASSSGGDYGYTFGSGTRLTVV.

The chain employs TRBV27 and TRBJ2-7; possible D gene TRBD1, 5 bases. This CDR3 comprises 14 residues. CDR1 MNHEY and CDR2 SMNVEV come from the germline V gene (reference sequence). The V and J ends lost 2 bases and 5 bases respectively, with 13 bases between them. DNA for the CDR3: TGTGCCAGCAGTTTAGGTCGCAGGGTTAACGAGCAGTACTTC. Amino acid sequence: CASSLGRRVNEQYF.

This chain joins TRBV9 and TRBJ1-6, with D possibly being TRBD1 (5 bases). The germline V gene has CDR1 SGDLS and CDR2 YYNGEE. CDR3 length: 15 residues. Between the trimmed V and J ends, which lost 0 bases and 7 bases, there was a span of 11 bases. The CDR3 DNA is TGTGCCAGCAGCGTAGCAGACAGAAGAAATTCACCCCTCCACTTT. Its protein product is CASSVADRRNSPLHF. The full variable domain, completed using reference TRBV9 and TRBJ1-6, is DSGVTQTPKHLITATGQRVTLRCSPRSGDLSVYWYQQSLDQGLQFLIQYYNGEERAKGNILERFSAQQFPDLHSELNLSSLELGDSALYFCASSVADRRNSPLHFGNGTRLTVT.

As to this clone: It is unclear where the CDR3 begins or ends on the DNA, so no DNA is shown, and the CDR3 is as TCRdb lists it. The gene calls are TRBV6-1 and TRBJ2-7; no check of the table's D call, TRBD1, against the DNA was made. Ends included, the CDR3 has 13 residues. Germline CDR1 is MNHNS and CDR2 is SASEGT. CDR3 residues: CASSETVGQGNWF.

The rearrangement uses TRBV28 and TRBJ2-7, with D unresolved. With 0 bases removed from V and 3 bases from J, the gap between germline ends came to 6 bases. CDR1 and CDR2 (germline): MDHEN, SYDVKM. This CDR3 region has 13 residues. The CDR3 spells CASSLWTSYEQYF. The CDR3 coding sequence is TGTGCCAGCAGTTTATGGACAAGCTACGAGCAGTACTTC.

The sample holds one count of this clone. This rearrangement joins TRBV6-1 to TRBJ1-1; D not resolved. V was clipped by 1 base and J by 10 bases, with 13 bases between them. Germline CDR1 and CDR2: MNHNS and SASEGT. CDR3 length: 13 residues. The CDR3 loop reads CASSEVVTMRAFF. DNA of the CDR3: TGTGCCAGCAGTGAAGTAGTCACGATGAGAGCTTTCTTT.

V is TRBV5-5 and J is TRBJ2-5; possibly TRBD1 for D (7 bases). The CDR3 extends over 17 amino acids. Germline V gene data show CDR1 as SGHKS and CDR2 as YYEKEE (reference sequence). V shed 7 bases and J shed 2 bases, with 24 bases lying between them. CDR3 in DNA: TGTGCCAGCCGGAGGGCTGTTCAAGGGACAGATCAAGAGACCCAGTACTTC. It codes for CASRRAVQGTDQETQYF. The full variable domain, completed using reference TRBV5-5 and TRBJ2-5, is DAGVTQSPTHLIKTRGQQVTLRCSPISGHKSVSWYQQVLGQGPQFIFQYYEKEERGRGNFPDRFSARQFPNYSSELNVNALLLGDSALYLCASRRAVQGTDQETQYFGPGTRLLVL.